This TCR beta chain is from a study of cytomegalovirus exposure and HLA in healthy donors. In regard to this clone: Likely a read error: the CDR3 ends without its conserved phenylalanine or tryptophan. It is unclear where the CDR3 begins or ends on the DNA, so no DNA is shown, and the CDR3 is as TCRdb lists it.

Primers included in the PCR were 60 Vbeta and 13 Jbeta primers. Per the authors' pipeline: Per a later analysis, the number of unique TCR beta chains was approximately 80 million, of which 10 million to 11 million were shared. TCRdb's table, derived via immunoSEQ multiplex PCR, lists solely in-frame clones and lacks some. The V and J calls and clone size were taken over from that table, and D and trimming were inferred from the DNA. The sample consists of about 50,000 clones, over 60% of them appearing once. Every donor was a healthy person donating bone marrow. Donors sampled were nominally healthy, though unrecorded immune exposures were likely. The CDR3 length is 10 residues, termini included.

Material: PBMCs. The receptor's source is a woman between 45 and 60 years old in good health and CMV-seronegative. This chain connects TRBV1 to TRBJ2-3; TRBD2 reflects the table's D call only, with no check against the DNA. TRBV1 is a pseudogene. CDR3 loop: CTSKISGVSS.